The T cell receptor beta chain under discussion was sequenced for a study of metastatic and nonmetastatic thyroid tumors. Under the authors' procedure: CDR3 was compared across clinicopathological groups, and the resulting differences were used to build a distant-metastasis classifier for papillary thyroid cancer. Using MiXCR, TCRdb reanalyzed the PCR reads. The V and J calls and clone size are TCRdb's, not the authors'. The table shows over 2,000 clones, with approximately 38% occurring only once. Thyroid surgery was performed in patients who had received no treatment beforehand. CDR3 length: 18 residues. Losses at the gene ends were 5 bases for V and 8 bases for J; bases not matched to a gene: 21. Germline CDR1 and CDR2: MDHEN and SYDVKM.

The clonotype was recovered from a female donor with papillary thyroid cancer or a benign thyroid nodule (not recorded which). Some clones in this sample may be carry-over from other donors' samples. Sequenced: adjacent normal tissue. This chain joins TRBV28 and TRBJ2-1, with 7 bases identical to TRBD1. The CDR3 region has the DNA TGTGCCAGCAGTAAGCTCTGGGACAGCTCCACCCTCGCCCATGAGCAGTTCTTC. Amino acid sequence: CASSKLWDSSTLAHEQFF.